Below, 8 T cell receptor beta chains from the same sample are listed, as sequenced in a study of CD8 T cells in Susac syndrome. With random hexamers, roughly 0.5 to 1 ug RNA was reverse transcribed. TCRdb redid the calling of the immunoSEQ multiplex PCR reads with MiXCR, one entry per CDR3 protein. This table holds tens of thousands of distinct CDR3 sequences, around 93% found once. Sequenced input: CD8+ T cells from PBMCs. These receptors were collected from a human donor with multiple sclerosis.

V and J are TRBV11-2 and TRBJ2-5; D perhaps matches TRBD2 (5 bases). Per germline, CDR1 SGHAT and CDR2 FQNNGV. The CDR3 length is 16 residues. V shed 3 bases and J shed 5 bases, with 19 bases lying between them. The CDR3 loop reads CASSLSAGIPRETQYF. Written as DNA, the CDR3 is TGTGCCAGCAGCTTGTCCGCCGGGATCCCAAGGGAGACCCAGTACTTC.

This clonotype is a singleton in its sample. The chain joins TRBV6-1 to TRBJ2-4; 9 nucleotides agree with TRBD2. The CDR3 runs to 16 residues. The germline gives CDR1 MNHNS, CDR2 SASEGT. Unmatched junction bases numbered 16, after V lost 7 bases and J lost 9 bases. CDR3 loop: CASNPSSGGGAGIQYF. The CDR3 nucleotides read TGTGCCAGCAATCCCTCTTCAGGCGGGGGGGCTGGCATTCAGTACTTC.

This chain uses TRBV27 with TRBJ2-7; D uncertain. This CDR3 has 16 residues. V dropped 0 bases and J dropped 7 bases, with 19 bases sitting between them. Germline-derived CDR1 and CDR2 are MNHEY and SMNVEV (reference sequence). The CDR3 loop reads CASSLSIMRPAEEQYF. CDR3 in DNA: TGTGCCAGCAGTTTATCGATAATGAGGCCGGCGGAGGAGCAGTACTTC.

This clonotype came up a few times. The CDR3 DNA sequence: TGTGCCAGCGGACACCCGAACACTGAAGCTTTCTTT. This codes for CASGHPNTEAFF. V usage is TRBV2 and J usage is TRBJ1-1, with TRBD1 as a possible D gene (5 bases). V was pared by 8 bases and J by 1 base, with 8 bases between. This CDR3 spans 12 amino acids. The germline V gene encodes CDR1 SNHLY and CDR2 FYNNEI.

CDR3 loop: CASSQDQFGGEKLFF. The CDR3 DNA is TGCGCCAGCAGCCAAGACCAGTTCGGTGGGGAAAAACTGTTTTTT. The V call is TRBV4-3, the J call TRBJ1-4, with unresolved D. In germline, CDR1 is LGHNA, CDR2 YSLEER. Trimming left V 0 bases short and J 8 bases short, with 13 bases between. This CDR3 is 15 amino acids long.

The gene calls are TRBV13 and TRBJ1-1; D is undetermined. V lost 6 bases and J lost 5, with 7 bases in between. This CDR3 contains 11 residues. Germline CDR1 and CDR2: PRHDT and FYEKMQ (reference sequence). For the CDR3, the DNA is TGTGCCAGCAGTCTTCGTACTGAAGCTTTCTTT. Translation gives CASSLRTEAFF.

J is TRBJ2-6 and V is TRBV5-1; TRBD1 matches 8 bases. Unmatched junction bases numbered 8, after V lost 3 bases and J lost 0 bases. The CDR3 runs to 18 residues. CDR1 and CDR2 (germline): SGHRS, YFSETQ. CDR3 coding DNA: TGCGCCAGCAGCTACTTGGGACAGGCCTACTCTGGGGCCAACGTCCTGACTTTC. It is translated as CASSYLGQAYSGANVLTF. The whole variable domain, remainder taken from reference TRBV5-1 and TRBJ2-6, is KAGVTQTPRYLIKTRGQQVTLSCSPISGHRSVSWYQQTPGQGLQFLFEYFSETQRNKGNFPGRFSGRQFSNSRSEMNVSTLELGDSALYLCASSYLGQAYSGANVLTFGAGSRLTVL.

The rearrangement joins TRBV5-1 to TRBJ2-7; D is ambiguous. Germline V gives CDR1 SGHRS, CDR2 YFSETQ. This CDR3 spans 12 amino acids. V was shortened by 0 bases and J by 6 bases, with 7 bases between the two germline ends. The CDR3 here is CASSLGGTEQYF. DNA for the CDR3: TGCGCCAGCAGCTTGGGGGGAACCGAGCAGTACTTC.